The rows below give T cell receptor beta chains drawn from one sample of a study of blood T cell repertoires in COVID-19. Method: immunoSEQ multiplex PCR; TCRdb's copy keeps in-frame clones and lacks some. The sample has under 200,000 clones, roughly 93% seen once. Sequencing was performed on peripheral blood. These receptors originate from a man aged 18 to 29 with acute or convalescent COVID-19. Both conserved end residues are part of each CDR3. The order of the fields is clone size, J gene, V gene, D gene, CDR3 protein, CDR3 DNA. A D gene is named only where the DNA matches it firmly. Rows give clone size only sometimes, using once, few, many, or a class for an expanded clone.

clone_size: -; j_call: TRBJ2-6; v_call: TRBV29-1; d_call: -; cdr3_aa: CSVVMGANVLTF; cdr3_nt: TGCAGCGTTGTTATGGGGGCCAACGTCCTGACTTTC
clone_size: -; j_call: TRBJ1-5; v_call: TRBV23-1; d_call: -; cdr3_aa: CASSQVWGGGVQPQHF; cdr3_nt: TGCGCCAGCAGTCAAGTCTGGGGGGGAGGGGTACAGCCCCAGCATTTT
clone_size: -; j_call: TRBJ1-1; v_call: TRBV12-3/TRBV12-4; d_call: -; cdr3_aa: CASSFLTEAFF; cdr3_nt: TGTGCCAGCAGTTTTCTAACTGAAGCTTTCTTT
clone_size: -; j_call: TRBJ2-5; v_call: TRBV4-1; d_call: -; cdr3_aa: CASSQVEGFQETQYF; cdr3_nt: TGCGCCAGCAGCCAAGTAGAGGGCTTCCAAGAGACCCAGTACTTC
clone_size: -; j_call: TRBJ1-6; v_call: TRBV19; d_call: TRBD1; cdr3_aa: CASSRSPGQGFGSPLHF; cdr3_nt: TGTGCCAGTAGTAGATCACCGGGACAGGGGTTTGGTTCACCCCTCCACTTT
clone_size: -; j_call: TRBJ2-5; v_call: TRBV6-6; d_call: -; cdr3_aa: CASSYQDTQLETQYF; cdr3_nt: TGTGCCAGCAGTTACCAGGACACCCAACTGGAGACCCAGTACTTC
clone_size: -; j_call: TRBJ2-4; v_call: TRBV14; d_call: TRBD2; cdr3_aa: CASSQGLAGQAKNIQYF; cdr3_nt: TGTGCCAGCAGCCAAGGACTAGCGGGCCAAGCCAAAAACATTCAGTACTTC
clone_size: few; j_call: TRBJ1-1; v_call: TRBV6-5; d_call: -; cdr3_aa: CASSYSTRWGSTEAFF; cdr3_nt: TGTGCCAGCAGTTACTCGACTAGGTGGGGGTCCACTGAAGCTTTCTTT
clone_size: -; j_call: TRBJ2-3; v_call: TRBV5-1; d_call: TRBD2; cdr3_aa: CASSKREAPDTQYF; cdr3_nt: TGCGCCAGCAGCAAGCGGGAGGCCCCAGATACGCAGTATTTT
clone_size: once; j_call: TRBJ2-2; v_call: TRBV5-4; d_call: TRBD2; cdr3_aa: CASSFGGGRGLAGELFF; cdr3_nt: TGTGCCAGCAGCTTCGGGGGAGGGCGGGGATTGGCCGGGGAGCTGTTTTTT
clone_size: -; j_call: TRBJ1-3; v_call: TRBV18; d_call: -; cdr3_aa: CASSPQGSGNTIYF; cdr3_nt: TGTGCCAGCTCACCACAGGGGTCTGGAAACACCATATATTTT
clone_size: -; j_call: TRBJ1-1; v_call: TRBV5-1; d_call: TRBD1; cdr3_aa: CASSLTGTGWNTEAFF; cdr3_nt: TGCGCCAGCAGCTTAACCGGGACAGGATGGAACACTGAAGCTTTCTTT
clone_size: -; j_call: TRBJ2-2; v_call: TRBV24-1; d_call: -; cdr3_aa: CATSDFGGARTGELFF; cdr3_nt: TGTGCCACCAGTGATTTTGGTGGGGCGAGGACCGGGGAGCTGTTTTTT
clone_size: -; j_call: TRBJ1-1; v_call: TRBV27; d_call: -; cdr3_aa: CASSSQGSVDTEAFF; cdr3_nt: TGTGCCAGCAGTTCCCAGGGGTCTGTGGACACTGAAGCTTTCTTT
clone_size: -; j_call: TRBJ2-7; v_call: TRBV11-2; d_call: -; cdr3_aa: CASSLERGQGGEQYF; cdr3_nt: TGTGCCAGCAGCTTAGAGAGGGGACAAGGGGGCGAGCAGTACTTC
clone_size: -; j_call: TRBJ1-5; v_call: TRBV11-2; d_call: TRBD1; cdr3_aa: CASSPRVQGQQHF; cdr3_nt: TGTGCCAGCAGCCCTAGAGTACAGGGACAGCAGCATTTT
clone_size: -; j_call: TRBJ1-1; v_call: TRBV12-3/TRBV12-4; d_call: TRBD1; cdr3_aa: CASKRQGVVVAFF; cdr3_nt: TGTGCCAGCAAACGACAGGGTGTGGTGGTAGCTTTCTTT
clone_size: -; j_call: TRBJ1-1; v_call: TRBV19; d_call: TRBD1; cdr3_aa: CASRQTGSTEAFF; cdr3_nt: TGTGCCAGTAGGCAGACAGGGTCGACTGAAGCTTTCTTT
clone_size: -; j_call: TRBJ2-1; v_call: TRBV2; d_call: TRBD1; cdr3_aa: CASRAPGQGRNEQFF; cdr3_nt: TGTGCCAGCAGGGCGCCGGGACAGGGGAGGAATGAGCAGTTCTTC
clone_size: -; j_call: TRBJ1-5; v_call: TRBV13; d_call: TRBD1; cdr3_aa: CASSLGQGVEPQHF; cdr3_nt: TGTGCCAGCAGTCTCGGACAGGGGGTTGAGCCCCAGCATTTT
clone_size: -; j_call: TRBJ1-1; v_call: TRBV19; d_call: -; cdr3_aa: CASSIVGLRMNTEAFF; cdr3_nt: TGTGCCAGTAGTATAGTCGGGTTGAGGATGAACACTGAAGCTTTCTTT
clone_size: -; j_call: TRBJ2-1; v_call: TRBV24-1; d_call: TRBD1; cdr3_aa: CATSGRGQGVDEQFF; cdr3_nt: TGTGCCACCAGTGGAAGGGGACAGGGTGTCGATGAGCAGTTCTTC
clone_size: -; j_call: TRBJ1-5; v_call: TRBV6-5; d_call: TRBD1; cdr3_aa: CASSRRQGGNQPQHF; cdr3_nt: TGTGCCAGCAGTAGGAGACAGGGGGGCAATCAGCCCCAGCATTTT
clone_size: -; j_call: TRBJ1-3; v_call: TRBV30; d_call: -; cdr3_aa: CAWRRSSGNTIYF; cdr3_nt: TGTGCCTGGAGGAGAAGCTCTGGAAACACCATATATTTT
clone_size: -; j_call: TRBJ2-1; v_call: TRBV27; d_call: TRBD1; cdr3_aa: CASSLGTGGYNEQFF; cdr3_nt: TGTGCCAGCAGTTTAGGGACAGGCGGCTACAATGAGCAGTTCTTC
clone_size: -; j_call: TRBJ1-2; v_call: TRBV19; d_call: -; cdr3_aa: CASSILPGTPTIGYTF; cdr3_nt: TGTGCCAGTAGTATTCTCCCCGGGACTCCAACTATTGGCTACACCTTC
clone_size: -; j_call: TRBJ2-7; v_call: TRBV6-5; d_call: -; cdr3_aa: CASSRTAGSYEQYF; cdr3_nt: TGTGCCAGCAGTCGGACGGCAGGGTCCTACGAGCAGTACTTC
clone_size: -; j_call: TRBJ1-1; v_call: TRBV5-1; d_call: -; cdr3_aa: CASSSQMGLLNTEAFF; cdr3_nt: TGCGCCAGCAGCTCCCAAATGGGACTGCTGAACACTGAAGCTTTCTTT
clone_size: -; j_call: TRBJ1-5; v_call: TRBV12-2; d_call: -; cdr3_aa: CASRLAGQIPSNQPQHF; cdr3_nt: TGTGCAAGTCGCTTAGCCGGACAGATTCCTAGCAATCAGCCCCAGCATTTT
clone_size: -; j_call: TRBJ1-2; v_call: TRBV27; d_call: TRBD1; cdr3_aa: CASSLLGTGTNYGYTF; cdr3_nt: TGTGCCAGCAGTTTATTAGGGACAGGAACCAACTATGGCTACACCTTC
clone_size: -; j_call: TRBJ2-1; v_call: TRBV6-1; d_call: TRBD1; cdr3_aa: CASSEVPGQGKNEQFF; cdr3_nt: TGTGCCAGCAGTGAAGTCCCGGGACAGGGGAAGAATGAGCAGTTCTTC
clone_size: -; j_call: TRBJ2-2; v_call: TRBV7-8; d_call: -; cdr3_aa: CASSLEGRGNTGELFF; cdr3_nt: TGTGCCAGCAGCTTAGAGGGCAGGGGAAACACCGGGGAGCTGTTTTTT
clone_size: -; j_call: TRBJ1-4; v_call: TRBV5-1; d_call: TRBD1; cdr3_aa: CASSQGTEGEKLFF; cdr3_nt: TGCGCCAGCAGCCAAGGGACAGAAGGTGAAAAACTGTTTTTT
clone_size: -; j_call: TRBJ2-7; v_call: TRBV5-6; d_call: TRBD2; cdr3_aa: CASSLYIAGVLWDEQYF; cdr3_nt: TGTGCCAGCAGCTTGTATATAGCGGGGGTCCTCTGGGACGAGCAGTACTTC
clone_size: -; j_call: TRBJ1-2; v_call: TRBV3-1/TRBV3-2; d_call: TRBD1; cdr3_aa: CASSQARGNYGYTF; cdr3_nt: TGTGCCAGCAGCCAAGCCAGGGGGAACTATGGCTACACCTTC
clone_size: -; j_call: TRBJ1-2; v_call: TRBV27; d_call: -; cdr3_aa: CASSLYPGLDYGYTF; cdr3_nt: TGTGCCAGCAGTTTATACCCAGGGTTGGATTATGGCTACACCTTC
clone_size: -; j_call: TRBJ2-1; v_call: TRBV18; d_call: TRBD2; cdr3_aa: CASSPPGRGVDEQFF; cdr3_nt: TGTGCCAGCTCACCTCCAGGGCGGGGGGTCGATGAGCAGTTCTTC
clone_size: -; j_call: TRBJ2-7; v_call: TRBV7-6; d_call: TRBD2; cdr3_aa: CASSQRTSGRDSSYEQYF; cdr3_nt: TGTGCCAGCAGCCAACGGACTAGCGGGAGGGACAGCTCCTACGAGCAGTACTTC
clone_size: -; j_call: TRBJ2-7; v_call: TRBV5-4; d_call: -; cdr3_aa: CASSSSGTRNEQYF; cdr3_nt: TGTGCCAGCAGCTCGTCCGGGACACGCAACGAGCAGTACTTC
clone_size: -; j_call: TRBJ1-1; v_call: TRBV19; d_call: TRBD1; cdr3_aa: CASGHGATGGKGRLNTEAFF; cdr3_nt: TGTGCCAGTGGACACGGGGCCACAGGGGGGAAAGGACGGCTGAACACTGAAGCTTTCTTT
clone_size: -; j_call: TRBJ1-1; v_call: TRBV3-1/TRBV3-2; d_call: -; cdr3_aa: CASSQANTEAFF; cdr3_nt: TGTGCCAGCAGCCAGGCGAACACTGAAGCTTTCTTT
clone_size: -; j_call: TRBJ1-2; v_call: TRBV5-4; d_call: TRBD1; cdr3_aa: CASSSEGQGYTF; cdr3_nt: TGTGCCAGCAGCAGCGAGGGACAGGGCTACACCTTC
clone_size: -; j_call: TRBJ1-1; v_call: TRBV18; d_call: -; cdr3_aa: CASSPSSQGEAFF; cdr3_nt: TGTGCCAGCTCACCATCCTCCCAGGGAGAAGCTTTCTTT
clone_size: -; j_call: TRBJ2-3; v_call: TRBV27; d_call: TRBD2; cdr3_aa: CASSLYTSGRPSSPTDTQYF; cdr3_nt: TGTGCCAGCAGTTTATACACTAGCGGGAGGCCTTCATCCCCTACAGATACGCAGTATTTT
clone_size: -; j_call: TRBJ1-6; v_call: TRBV5-1; d_call: -; cdr3_aa: CASSLDLYNSPLHF; cdr3_nt: TGCGCCAGCAGCTTGGATCTTTATAATTCACCCCTCCACTTT
clone_size: -; j_call: TRBJ2-1; v_call: TRBV11-2; d_call: -; cdr3_aa: CASSLAGARNEQFF; cdr3_nt: TGTGCCAGCAGCTTGGCGGGGGCTCGCAATGAGCAGTTCTTC
clone_size: -; j_call: TRBJ2-7; v_call: TRBV5-6; d_call: -; cdr3_aa: CASSPQKPSYEQYF; cdr3_nt: TGTGCCAGCAGCCCTCAGAAACCTTCCTACGAGCAGTACTTC
clone_size: -; j_call: TRBJ2-7; v_call: TRBV30; d_call: -; cdr3_aa: CAWSSGGYGYEQYF; cdr3_nt: TGTGCCTGGAGTTCAGGGGGGTATGGTTACGAGCAGTACTTC
clone_size: -; j_call: TRBJ2-7; v_call: TRBV19; d_call: -; cdr3_aa: CASSISLSGLTTYEQYF; cdr3_nt: TGTGCCAGTAGTATAAGTCTATCGGGTCTGACTACCTACGAGCAGTACTTC
clone_size: few; j_call: TRBJ1-1; v_call: TRBV12-3/TRBV12-4; d_call: -; cdr3_aa: CASRGSYNTEAFF; cdr3_nt: TGTGCCAGCAGGGGGAGTTATAACACTGAAGCTTTCTTT
clone_size: -; j_call: TRBJ2-7; v_call: TRBV30; d_call: -; cdr3_aa: CAWSVLPGREQYF; cdr3_nt: TGTGCCTGGAGTGTACTTCCAGGGCGCGAGCAGTACTTC
clone_size: once; j_call: TRBJ2-5; v_call: TRBV5-4; d_call: -; cdr3_aa: CASSWGGREETQYF; cdr3_nt: TGTGCCAGCAGCTGGGGGGGCAGGGAAGAGACCCAGTACTTC
clone_size: -; j_call: TRBJ1-1; v_call: TRBV27; d_call: -; cdr3_aa: CASSRTPTFEAFF; cdr3_nt: TGTGCCAGCAGTCGGACACCTACCTTCGAAGCTTTCTTT
clone_size: -; j_call: TRBJ2-3; v_call: TRBV7-7; d_call: TRBD2; cdr3_aa: CASSRTSGSSTDTQYF; cdr3_nt: TGTGCCAGCAGCCGGACTAGCGGAAGTTCCACAGATACGCAGTATTTT
clone_size: -; j_call: TRBJ1-2; v_call: TRBV27; d_call: -; cdr3_aa: CASRDGAVSYGYTF; cdr3_nt: TGTGCCAGCAGAGATGGGGCGGTTTCCTATGGCTACACCTTC
clone_size: -; j_call: TRBJ1-4; v_call: TRBV14; d_call: TRBD1; cdr3_aa: CASSQVDRDNEKLFF; cdr3_nt: TGTGCCAGCAGCCAAGTGGACAGGGATAATGAAAAACTGTTTTTT